The 18 T cell receptor beta chains listed next were all sequenced from one sample in a study of shared clonotypes between healthy human individuals. Measured with immunoSEQ multiplex PCR; TCRdb has only the in-frame clones, and not every one. The profile shows about 380,000 clones, about 96% of them singletons. The sample consisted of memory CD8+ T cells sorted from blood. Subset in this sample: CD45RO+ cells pooled with CCR7-negative TemRA cells. The receptors here all came from a man aged 25-45 years in good health.

The chain combines TRBV7-2 with TRBJ2-1, with D tentatively TRBD2 (5 bases). CDR1 and CDR2 (germline): SGHTA, FQGNSA. The CDR3 has 15 residues. Trimming cost V 0 bases and J 4 bases, with 10 bases left between them. The CDR3 spells CASSLASGPYNEQFF. CDR3 sequence (DNA): TGTGCCAGCAGCTTAGCGAGCGGCCCTTACAATGAGCAGTTCTTC.

The V and J genes are TRBV5-6 and TRBJ1-3; 7 bases match TRBD1. CDR3 length equals 17 residues. Germline CDR1 reads SGHDT; CDR2 reads YYEEEE. V gave up 1 base and J gave up 0 bases; unmatched junction bases: 7. For the CDR3, the DNA is TGTGCCAGCAGCTTGACAGGAGGGACAGCCTCTGGAAACACCATATATTTT. Amino acid sequence: CASSLTGGTASGNTIYF.

CDR3 loop: CARTEGLYGYTF. CDR3 DNA sequence: TGTGCCAGGACCGAGGGCCTCTATGGCTACACCTTC. This chain connects TRBV7-2 to TRBJ1-2; D unresolved. V dropped 9 bases and J dropped 4 bases, with 12 bases sitting between them. The V gene's germline CDR1 is SGHTA and CDR2 FQGNSA. This CDR3 comprises 12 residues.

The rearrangement joins TRBV11-3 to TRBJ2-3; TRBD2 matches 10 bases. The J segment lost 4 bases and the V segment lost 5 bases, leaving 6 bases of the junction unmatched. The CDR3 contains 15 residues. Germline assignment: CDR1 SGHNT and CDR2 YENEEA. CDR3 sequence (DNA): TGTGCCAGCAGCCCGGGACTAGCGTCTTCAGATACGCAGTATTTT. It yields the protein CASSPGLASSDTQYF.

This rearrangement joins TRBV5-1 to TRBJ1-4; no clear D. The V gene lost 0 bases and the J gene lost 0 bases, with 3 bases spanning the gap. The CDR3 is 14 amino acids. The germline V gene has CDR1 SGHRS and CDR2 YFSETQ. The CDR3 DNA reads as TGCGCCAGCAGCTTGGACACAACTAATGAAAAACTGTTTTTT. Residues: CASSLDTTNEKLFF.

The V call is TRBV28, the J call TRBJ2-3, with a possible D match to TRBD2 (6 bases). The CDR3 loop spans 15 amino acids. V gave up 3 bases and J gave up 8 bases, with 18 bases separating them. Germline lookup yields CDR1 MDHEN and CDR2 SYDVKM. In DNA form, the CDR3 reads TGTGCCAGCAGTTTGGCTAGCGTCGGACTATTTACGCAGTATTTT. Protein sequence: CASSLASVGLFTQYF.

The rearrangement links TRBV5-1 to TRBJ2-2; perhaps D is TRBD1 or TRBD2 (5 bases each). With 3 bases removed from V and 6 bases from J, the gap between germline ends came to 9 bases. Germline CDR1 reads SGHRS; CDR2 reads YFSETQ. This CDR3 has 13 amino acids. CDR3 coding DNA: TGCGCCAGCAGCTCGGGGCTTCCCGGGGAGCTGTTTTTT. The encoded protein is CASSSGLPGELFF. The variable domain in full, completed from reference TRBV5-1 and TRBJ2-2, reads KAGVTQTPRYLIKTRGQQVTLSCSPISGHRSVSWYQQTPGQGLQFLFEYFSETQRNKGNFPGRFSGRQFSNSRSEMNVSTLELGDSALYLCASSSGLPGELFFGEGSRLTVL.

This sequence joins TRBV6-1 and TRBJ1-2, with D unresolved. With 3 bases removed from V and 4 bases from J, the gap between germline ends came to 15 bases. The germline CDR1 and CDR2 sequences are MNHNS and SASEGT. The CDR3 is 15 residues long. Written as DNA, the CDR3 is TGTGCCAGCAGTGATCGGCCGGATAGGACCTATGGCTACACCTTC. This translates into CASSDRPDRTYGYTF.

CDR3 nucleotides: TGCGCCAGCAGCTTGGAACGGTACACTGAAGCTTTCTTT. Its translation: CASSLERYTEAFF. The chain joins TRBV5-1 to TRBJ1-1; D ambiguous. CDR3 length: 13 amino acids. V lost 0 bases, J lost 3 bases, and 6 bases lay in between. Germline V gene data show CDR1 as SGHRS and CDR2 as YFSETQ.

The genes are TRBV6-1 and TRBJ1-3; a weak D match, TRBD1 (5 bases). This CDR3 spans 14 amino acids. V lost 8 bases and J lost 5, with 16 bases in between. Germline V gives CDR1 MNHNS, CDR2 SASEGT. The CDR3 loop reads CASLLDNGRNTIYF. As DNA, the CDR3 is TGTGCCAGCCTCTTGGACAATGGTAGAAACACCATATATTTT.

The genes are TRBV2 and TRBJ2-7; 8 bases align to TRBD1. The V gene end was trimmed by 3 bases and the J gene end by 4 bases; junction bases not matched to a gene: 8. Germline CDR1 SNHLY, CDR2 FYNNEI. The CDR3 extends over 15 amino acids. In DNA form, the CDR3 reads TGTGCCAGCAGTGAGCCGGACAGGGTACTTTACGAGCAGTACTTC. Amino acids: CASSEPDRVLYEQYF.

This chain joins TRBV6-1 and TRBJ1-5, with D unresolved. Per germline, CDR1 MNHNS and CDR2 SASEGT. V lost 5 bases to trimming and J lost 2 bases, with 13 bases between them. This CDR3 comprises 15 residues. The CDR3 DNA reads TGTGCCAGCAGTATTCTGGTATGGGGCAATCAGCCCCAGCATTTT. Protein sequence: CASSILVWGNQPQHF.

The chain employs TRBV4-1 and TRBJ1-5; maybe TRBD1 (5 bases). The CDR3 runs 15 residues. V dropped 1 base and J dropped 4 bases, with 11 bases sitting between them. Per the germline V gene, CDR1 is MGHRA and CDR2 is YSYEKL. The CDR3 sequence: CASSQGPGRNQPQHF. The CDR3 DNA follows: TGCGCCAGCAGCCAAGGACCAGGGCGAAATCAGCCCCAGCATTTT.

A word on this clone: The junction differs from germline at one of its ends, possibly a read error. Other DNA sequences in this sample translate to the same CDR3. This sequence joins TRBV7-9 and TRBJ2-7; 11 bases match TRBD2. The CDR3 sequence is 14 residues long. CDR1 is SEHNR, CDR2 FQNEAQ, per germline (reference sequence). The CDR3 bases are TGTGCCAGCAGCCTAGCGGGAGGCACTTACGAGCAGTACTTC. It encodes CASSLAGGTYEQYF.

This clone came up a few times. Within the sample, other DNA sequences also encode this same CDR3. The chain recombines TRBV5-1 with TRBJ1-1; TRBD1 is a possible D gene (6 bases). The germline CDR1 and CDR2 sequences are SGHRS and YFSETQ. The CDR3 loop spans 13 amino acids. V lost 1 base and J 3 bases, leaving 7 bases between the germline ends. CDR3 bases: TGCGCCAGCAGCTTGAAGGGGGACACTGAAGCTTTCTTT. This encodes CASSLKGDTEAFF.

The chain employs TRBV28 and TRBJ1-2; D remains unclear. The germline gives CDR1 MDHEN, CDR2 SYDVKM. V gave up 3 bases and J gave up 8 bases, with 10 bases separating them. This CDR3 region has 12 residues. DNA of the CDR3: TGTGCCAGCAGTTTCCCTTCGACAGGCTACACCTTC. The encoded protein is CASSFPSTGYTF.

The J gene is TRBJ2-1, the V gene TRBV6-5; no clear D gene. CDR1 is MNHEY, CDR2 SVGAGI, per germline. V was trimmed by 2 bases and J by 4 bases, leaving 12 bases between them. This CDR3 is 15 amino acids long. CDR3 DNA: TGTGCCAGCAGTTACAGGGCCTTTGAGTACAATGAGCAGTTCTTC. It is translated as CASSYRAFEYNEQFF.

The chain uses TRBV6-5 and TRBJ2-1, with TRBD2 as a possible D gene (6 bases). The CDR3 consists of 15 residues. Germline-derived CDR1 and CDR2 are MNHEY and SVGAGI. Deletions cut 5 bases from V and 0 bases from J, with 11 bases between. The CDR3 DNA follows: TGTGCCAGCAGTCAGCGGGTAAGCTCCTACAATGAGCAGTTCTTC. It specifies CASSQRVSSYNEQFF.